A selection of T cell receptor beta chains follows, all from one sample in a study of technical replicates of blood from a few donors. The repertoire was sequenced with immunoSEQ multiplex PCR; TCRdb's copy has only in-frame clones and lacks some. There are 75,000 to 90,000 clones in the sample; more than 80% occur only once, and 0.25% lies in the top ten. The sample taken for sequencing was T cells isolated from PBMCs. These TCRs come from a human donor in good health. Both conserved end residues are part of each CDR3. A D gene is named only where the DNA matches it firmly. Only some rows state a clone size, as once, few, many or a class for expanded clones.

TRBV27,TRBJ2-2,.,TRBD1,TGTGCCAGCAGTGCGACAGGGACCACCACCGGGGAGCTGTTTTTT,CASSATGTTTGELFF
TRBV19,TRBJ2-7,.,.,TGTGCCAGTAGTCAGGGCCGCGGCGACTCCTACGAGCAGTACTTC,CASSQGRGDSYEQYF
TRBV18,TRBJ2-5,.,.,TGTGCCAGCTCACCACTATTTCAAGAGACCCAGTACTTC,CASSPLFQETQYF
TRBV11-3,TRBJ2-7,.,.,TGTGCCAGCAGCTTAGAATCAGAGGGCAGCTCCTACGAGCAGTACTTC,CASSLESEGSSYEQYF
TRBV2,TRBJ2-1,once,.,TGTGCCAGCAGCGGCCAGGCCAGCAATGAGCAGTTCTTC,CASSGQASNEQFF
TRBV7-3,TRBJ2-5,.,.,TGTGCCAGCAGCTTGACTAGAGAAGAGACCCAGTACTTC,CASSLTREETQYF
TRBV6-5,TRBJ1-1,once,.,TGTGCCAGCAGTTACCGGCTCACACGAACGGGCACTGAAGCTTTCTTT,CASSYRLTRTGTEAFF
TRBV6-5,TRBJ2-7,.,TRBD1,TGTGCCAGCAGTTTGACAGGGTCCGGGGAGCAGTACTTC,CASSLTGSGEQYF
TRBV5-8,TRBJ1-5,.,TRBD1,TGTGCCAGCAGCTCGTTTAGGACAGGGAACCCTGGAGGCAATCAGCCCCAGCATTTT,CASSSFRTGNPGGNQPQHF
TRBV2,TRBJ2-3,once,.,TGTGCCAACCGGGACTTTCCTAGCACAGATACGCAGTATTTT,CANRDFPSTDTQYF
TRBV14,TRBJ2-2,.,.,TGTGCCAGCAGCCGAGGGCTATGGGAGCTGTTTTTT,CASSRGLWELFF
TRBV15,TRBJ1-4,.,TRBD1,TGTGCCACCAGCAGAGAACCGGGACAGCGCGAAAAACTGTTTTTT,CATSREPGQREKLFF
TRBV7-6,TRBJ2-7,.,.,TGTGCCAGCAGCTTAGGTGGCCAATCCTACGAGCAGTACTTC,CASSLGGQSYEQYF
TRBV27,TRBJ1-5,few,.,TGTGCCAGCAGTTTCTGTTCGGTGAATCAGCCCCAGCATTTT,CASSFCSVNQPQHF
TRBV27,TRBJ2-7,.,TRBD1,TGTGCCAGCAGTACCGGGACAGGGGGTTACGAGCAGTACTTC,CASSTGTGGYEQYF
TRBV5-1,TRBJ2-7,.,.,TGCGCCAGCAGCTTGGGTGCGAACGAGCAGTACTTC,CASSLGANEQYF
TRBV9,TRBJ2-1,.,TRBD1,TGTGCCAGCAGCGGGGACAGGGACTACAATGAGCAGTTCTTC,CASSGDRDYNEQFF
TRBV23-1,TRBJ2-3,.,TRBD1,TGCGCCAGCAGTCACCTACGGGACAGGGTTTCTAGCACAGATACGCAGTATTTT,CASSHLRDRVSSTDTQYF
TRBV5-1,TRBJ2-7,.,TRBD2,TGCGCCAGCTCTAGGGGGACTAGCGATTCCTACGAGCAGTACTTC,CASSRGTSDSYEQYF
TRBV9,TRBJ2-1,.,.,TGTGCCAGCAGCTCCTGGATGGGAGTCTCCTACAATGAGCAGTTCTTC,CASSSWMGVSYNEQFF
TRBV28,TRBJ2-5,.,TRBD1,TGTGCCAGCAGCCTACCGGGACAGGGGGAAGAGACCCAGTACTTC,CASSLPGQGEETQYF
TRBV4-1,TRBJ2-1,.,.,TGCGCCAGCAGCCAAGTGGGGGGAAATGAGCAGTTCTTC,CASSQVGGNEQFF
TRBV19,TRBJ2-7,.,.,TGTGCCAGTAGTATGCAGGGGCTAACATACGAGCAGTACTTC,CASSMQGLTYEQYF
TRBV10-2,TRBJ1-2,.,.,TGCGCCAGCAGTGAGTGGGCGGGAAAGGGATATGGCTACACCTTC,CASSEWAGKGYGYTF
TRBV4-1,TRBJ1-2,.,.,TGCGCCAGCAGCCAAGATAGGTCGGGGTCTCATCGGGGCTACACCTTC,CASSQDRSGSHRGYTF
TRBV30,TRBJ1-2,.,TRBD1,TGTGCCTGGAGTACAGGGGACCCCTATGGCTACACCTTC,CAWSTGDPYGYTF
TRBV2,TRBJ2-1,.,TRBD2,TGTGCCAGCAGTGAAAGTGTTTCGGGGGGCAATGAGCAGTTCTTC,CASSESVSGGNEQFF
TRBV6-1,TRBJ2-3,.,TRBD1,TGTGCCAGCAGTGGGCGGACAGGGGGAGAAAACACAGATACGCAGTATTTT,CASSGRTGGENTDTQYF
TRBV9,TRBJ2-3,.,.,TGTGCCAGCAGCGTAGCTACGGGTTTTTCCACAGATACGCAGTATTTT,CASSVATGFSTDTQYF
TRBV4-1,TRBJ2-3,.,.,TGCGCCAGCAGCCCTTACCGGATCCGGGGGGCTAAGGGCACAGATACGCAGTATTTT,CASSPYRIRGAKGTDTQYF
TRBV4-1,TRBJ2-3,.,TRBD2,TGCGCCAGCAGCCAAGAAGCCCTAGCGGGAGGGAACACAGATACGCAGTATTTT,CASSQEALAGGNTDTQYF
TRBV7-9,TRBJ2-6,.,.,TGTGCCAGCAGCTTAGGGGCAGGGGCCTCTGGGGCCAACGTCCTGACTTTC,CASSLGAGASGANVLTF
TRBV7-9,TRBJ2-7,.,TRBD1,TGTGCCAGCAGCTCGTCGGGACAGGGGTGGGACGAGCAGTACTTC,CASSSSGQGWDEQYF
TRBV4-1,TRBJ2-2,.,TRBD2,TGCGCCAGCAGCCTTGGGACTAGCGGGAGATCCGGGGAGCTGTTTTTT,CASSLGTSGRSGELFF
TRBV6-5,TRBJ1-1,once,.,TGTGCCAGCAGTTCACACAGTGAAGCTTTCTTT,CASSSHSEAFF
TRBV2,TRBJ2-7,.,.,TGTGCCAGCAGTGATGGGGCGGTGCTCGGCTACGAGCAGTACTTC,CASSDGAVLGYEQYF
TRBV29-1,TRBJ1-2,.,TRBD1,TGCAGCGCTTTGGGACAGTCAGATGGCTACACCTTC,CSALGQSDGYTF
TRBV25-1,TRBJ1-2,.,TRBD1,TGTGCCAGCTGGGACAGGGCGAGTAACTATGGCTACACCTTC,CASWDRASNYGYTF
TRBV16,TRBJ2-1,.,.,TGTGCCAGCAGCCAATCTGGGAGGGGGAATGAGCAGTTCTTC,CASSQSGRGNEQFF
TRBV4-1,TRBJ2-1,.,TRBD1,TGCGCCAGCAGCCAAGAACAGGGAACCCGGGACAGATACAATGAGCAGTTCTTC,CASSQEQGTRDRYNEQFF
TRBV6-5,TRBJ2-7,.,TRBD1,TGTGCCAGCAGTCCTGATTCGGACAGGGTTTACGAGCAGTACTTC,CASSPDSDRVYEQYF
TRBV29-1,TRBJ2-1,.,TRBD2,TGCAGCGGGGATCCGGGACTAGGGGGGAATGAGCAGTTCTTC,CSGDPGLGGNEQFF